Listed here is a single TCR beta chain. This entry is derived from a study of shared T cell receptors in the human thymus. The CDR3 length is 17 residues. From germline, CDR1 is SQVTM and CDR2 ANQGSEA. The junction had 17 bases not matched to a gene; V was cut back by 6 bases and J by 3 bases. Only in-frame clones appear in the TCRdb table, and some are missing; sequencing was by immunoSEQ multiplex PCR. The sample has 500,000 to 750,000 clones; roughly 90% are singletons. These data are also associated with another study on human thymus T cells. That source reports: Corrective surgery for congenital heart defects was being performed on the healthy Finnish infants who were the donors. Resections that were taken during corrective heart surgery supplied the thymus tissue. Biased V and J segment usage appeared in thymus and peripheral blood. The related literature has documented a marked overlap of thymic repertoires among unrelated individuals.

This chain connects TRBV29-1 to TRBJ2-1, with 7 bases fitting TRBD1. This TCR was sampled from a boy younger than two with a congenital heart defect. The sequenced material came from thymocytes. CDR3 sequence (DNA): TGCAGCGTGGACTGTAGACCACGGGACAGACTCTACAATGAGCAGTTCTTC. This sequence encodes CSVDCRPRDRLYNEQFF.